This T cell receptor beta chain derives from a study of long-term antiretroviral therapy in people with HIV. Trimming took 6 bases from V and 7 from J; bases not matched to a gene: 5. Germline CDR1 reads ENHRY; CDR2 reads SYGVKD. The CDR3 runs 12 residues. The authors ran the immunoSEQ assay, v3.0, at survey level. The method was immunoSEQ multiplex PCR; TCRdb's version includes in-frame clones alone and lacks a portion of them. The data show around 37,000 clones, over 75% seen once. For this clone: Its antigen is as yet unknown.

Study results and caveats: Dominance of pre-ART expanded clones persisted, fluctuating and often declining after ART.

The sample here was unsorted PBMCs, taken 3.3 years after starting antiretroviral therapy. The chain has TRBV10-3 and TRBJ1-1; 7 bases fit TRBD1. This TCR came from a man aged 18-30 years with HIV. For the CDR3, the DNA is TGTGCCATCAGCGAAGGACAGGATGAAGCTTTCTTT. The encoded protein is CAISEGQDEAFF.